This TCR beta chain was recovered during a study of shared clonotypes between healthy human individuals. Across the study: Per-donor plates numbered three CD4 naive, three CD4 memory, two CD8 naive and one CD8 memory. Findings and limits, study-wide: Sampling included only blood; tissue repertoires likely differ.

Original data processing: Because ImmunoSEQ provided only junction sequences with no quality scores, the filtering differed. Sequenced by immunoSEQ multiplex PCR; TCRdb stores in-frame clones only, minus some. Clone size and the V and J calls come from that table; the DNA yielded D and trimming. The sample includes hundreds of thousands of clones, about 96% of them seen just once. As to this clone: The antigen is unknown.

From germline, CDR1 is MNHNY and CDR2 SVGAGI (reference sequence). The CDR3 spans 16 residues. V gave up 2 bases and J gave up 3 bases, with 13 bases separating them. Adult Caucasians living in Nashville, Tennessee made up all of the donors. The chain couples TRBV6-6 to TRBJ1-4; D might be TRBD1 (5 bases). Sequencing was done on a sample of naive CD4+ T cells sorted from blood. Subset noted: CD45RA+ positively selected. This sequence originates from a woman between 25 and 40 years old in good health. CDR3 in DNA: TGTGCCAGCAGTTACCAATTTGGGGACTCTAATGAAAAACTGTTTTTT. It yields the protein CASSYQFGDSNEKLFF.